Presented here are 2 T cell receptor beta chains from one specimen sequenced in a study of blood T cells in healthy people across ages. For the second PCR, which ran for about 7 to 11 cycles, a sample-barcoded 5' primer and a J-beta primer mix were used. TCRdb reanalysed the 5' RACE reads using MiXCR and keeps one entry per CDR3 protein. There are over 1,500,000 distinct CDR3 sequences in the sample; about two fifths occur only once, and 23% lies in the top ten. What was sequenced was blood. These TCRs come from a human donor in good health.

This clonotype was seen a handful of times. The chain recombines TRBV7-3 with TRBJ1-1; D is uncertain. The V end was cut by 5 bases, the J end by 3 bases, with 10 bases between. The CDR3 extends over 13 amino acids. Looked up from germline, CDR1 is SGHTA and CDR2 is FQGTGA. CDR3 sequence (DNA): TGTGCCAGCAGCACCCGTCGAGACACTGAAGCTTTCTTT. The encoded protein is CASSTRRDTEAFF.

The count of this clonotype is one. The chain couples TRBV6-2 or TRBV6-3 to TRBJ2-3; the D call may be TRBD1 or TRBD2 (5 bases each). Germline values: CDR1 MNHEY, CDR2 SVGEGT. This CDR3 is built from 12 residues. V lost 4 bases and J lost 7, with 9 bases in between. This chain's CDR3 is CASSWGRNTQYF. The CDR3 region has the DNA TGTGCCAGCAGTTGGGGACGCAATACGCAGTATTTT.